Given below is one T cell receptor beta chain in context. The specificity of this receptor is unknown. No much larger clone is present one base from it, and per-base qualities are unavailable. The data were taken from a study. V and J are truncated by 6 bases and 2 bases respectively, leaving an intervening sequence of 12 bases. Sequences DFQATT (CDR1) and SNEGSKA (CDR2) are obtained from the germline V gene (reference sequence). Counted from cysteine to phenylalanine, this CDR3 has 13 amino acids. This entry keeps only the CDR3 DNA: 39 bases, framed from base 1. Data came from an Illumina MiSeq. Using fastp trimming at Q25 and MiXCR clonotype assembly, TCRdb reanalyzed the public sequencing data and kept in-frame beta chains. A single entry per CDR3 protein holds the most common genes and DNA from its merged rows. This sample gives around 3,600 distinct CDR3 sequences in total; about 9.6% of them show up just once. Around 6.3% of the sample is held by the ten biggest clonotypes.

The clonotype originates from a human donor with rheumatoid arthritis. Recombination connected TRBV20-1 to TRBJ2-3; the best D guess is TRBD1, with 6 bases matching. Sample: CD4+ T cells from synovial fluid. The nucleotide sequence is given as TGCAGTGCCCAAAGGACAGCCACAGATACGCAGTATTTT. Translation gives CSAQRTATDTQYF.